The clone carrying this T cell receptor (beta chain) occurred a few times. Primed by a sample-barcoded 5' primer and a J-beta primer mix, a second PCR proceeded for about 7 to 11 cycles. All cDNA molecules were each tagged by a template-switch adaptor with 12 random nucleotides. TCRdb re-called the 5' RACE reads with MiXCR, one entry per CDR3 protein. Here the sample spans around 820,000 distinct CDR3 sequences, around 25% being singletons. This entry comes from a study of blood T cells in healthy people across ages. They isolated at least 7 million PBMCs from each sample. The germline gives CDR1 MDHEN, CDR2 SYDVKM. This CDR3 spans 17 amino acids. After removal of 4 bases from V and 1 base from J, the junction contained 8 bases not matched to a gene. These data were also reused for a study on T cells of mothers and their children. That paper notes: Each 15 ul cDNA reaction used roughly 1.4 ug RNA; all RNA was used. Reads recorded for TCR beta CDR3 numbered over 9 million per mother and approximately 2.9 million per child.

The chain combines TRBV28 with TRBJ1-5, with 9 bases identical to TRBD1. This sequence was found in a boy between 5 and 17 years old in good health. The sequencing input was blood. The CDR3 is CASSSLWTGESNQPQHF. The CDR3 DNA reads TGTGCCAGCAGTTCGCTCTGGACAGGGGAGAGCAATCAGCCCCAGCATTTT.